A single sample is the source of the 10 T cell receptor beta chains below, sequenced in a study of beta chain features in type 1 diabetes. Whole-study findings and limits: All four CD4+ subsets from Type 1 diabetes patients carried moderately but significantly shorter TCRB CDR3s.

Isolated RNA was reverse transcribed in full, so expressed TCRB transcripts were sequenced. Generated by immunoSEQ multiplex PCR, the TCRdb table keeps only in-frame clones and is missing some. The table has fewer than 450,000 clones, roughly 14% seen once. These receptors' antigens are unknown. Material for sequencing was naive CD4+ T cells from blood. These receptors originate from a woman aged 18-35 years with type 1 diabetes.

Turning to this clone: Other DNA sequences from this sample encode an identical CDR3 as well. The chain combines TRBV4-3 with TRBJ2-7, with a weak D call TRBD1 (5 bases). Deletions cut 0 bases from V and 4 bases from J, with 7 bases between. Germline-derived CDR1 and CDR2 are LGHNA and YSLEER. The CDR3 has 13 residues. CDR3 protein: CASSQDRGYEQYV. CDR3 DNA: TGCGCCAGCAGCCAAGATAGGGGATACGAGCAGTACGTC.

This clone was seen ten or more times. The chain is built from TRBV29-1 and TRBJ1-4; D uncertain. The CDR3 runs 11 residues. With 4 bases removed from V and 4 bases from J, the gap between germline ends came to 4 bases. Germline values: CDR1 SQVTM, CDR2 ANQGSEA. This chain's CDR3 is CSVAGNEKLFF. Written as DNA, the CDR3 is TGCAGCGTTGCCGGTAATGAAAAACTGTTTTTT.

In this sample, this clone turned up a few times. The chain recombines TRBV7-2 with TRBJ1-1; D unresolved. Germline CDR1 is SGHTA and CDR2 is FQGNSA. The V gene lost 3 bases and the J gene lost 3 bases, with 8 bases spanning the gap. CDR3 length: 13 residues. CDR3 nucleotide sequence: TGTGCCAGCAGCTTCTCTTCGTACACTGAAGCTTTCTTT. It codes for CASSFSSYTEAFF.

This clone was seen a few times. This chain connects TRBV5-1 to TRBJ2-3; 8 nucleotides agree with TRBD1. The trim removed 0 bases at V and 5 bases at J, leaving 11 bases unmatched. Germline CDR1 is SGHRS and CDR2 is YFSETQ. The CDR3 is 17 residues long. This CDR3 reads CASSLVRLVGTGDTQYF. CDR3 DNA: TGCGCCAGCAGCTTGGTTCGGCTAGTAGGGACAGGAGATACGCAGTATTTT.

The chain employs TRBV4-3 and TRBJ2-6; 7 positions match TRBD2. Germline V lookup: CDR1 LGHNA, CDR2 YSLEER. The CDR3 totals 19 residues. J gave up 2 bases and V 0 bases, and 10 bases lay outside the gene matches. The CDR3 sequence: CASSQDLVGRGTGANVLTF. In nucleotides, the CDR3 is TGCGCCAGCAGCCAAGATTTAGTAGGGAGGGGAACTGGGGCCAACGTCCTGACTTTC.

V is TRBV5-1 and J is TRBJ2-1; tentative D call: TRBD1 (5 bases). Germline V gives CDR1 SGHRS, CDR2 YFSETQ. V lost 4 bases and J 5 bases, leaving 10 bases between the germline ends. This CDR3 is 13 amino acids long. The CDR3 sequence: CASSTDSNNEQFF. In DNA form, the CDR3 reads TGCGCCAGCAGCACCGACAGTAACAATGAGCAGTTCTTC.

This clone was seen only a few times. J is TRBJ2-2 and V is TRBV27; D unresolved. This CDR3 is 13 amino acids long. Germline V gene sequence: CDR1 MNHEY, CDR2 SMNVEV (reference sequence). V lost 4 bases and J lost 5, with 8 bases in between. The CDR3 loop is CASSSLRTGELFF. In DNA, the CDR3 is TGTGCCAGCAGTTCACTTCGTACCGGGGAGCTGTTTTTT.

This clone was observed a handful of times. This chain links TRBV28 with TRBJ2-7, with 10 bases fitting TRBD1. The ends lost 8 bases at V and 3 bases at J; junction bases unmatched: 4. Germline-derived CDR1 and CDR2 are MDHEN and SYDVKM. This CDR3 spans 13 amino acids. Here the CDR3 reads CASQTGGHYEQYF. Here the CDR3 DNA reads TGTGCCAGCCAGACAGGGGGCCACTACGAGCAGTACTTC. The entire variable domain, with the rest obtained from reference TRBV28 and TRBJ2-7, is as follows: DVKVTQSSRYLVKRTGEKVFLECVQDMDHENMFWYRQDPGLGLRLIYFSYDVKMKEKGDIPEGYSVSREKKERFSLILESASTNQTSMYLCASQTGGHYEQYFGPGTRLTVT.

This clone was picked up a small number of times. The chain recombines TRBV7-3 with TRBJ2-7; possible D gene TRBD2, 5 bases. Between the trimmed V and J ends, which lost 6 bases and 0 bases, there was a span of 15 bases. CDR1 and CDR2 from the germline V gene are SGHTA and FQGTGA. This CDR3 is 15 amino acids long. The CDR3 sequence: CASRPRGLISYEQYF. The CDR3, as DNA: TGTGCCAGCAGACCCCGAGGACTGATCTCCTACGAGCAGTACTTC.

The chain combines TRBV28 with TRBJ2-1; the match to TRBD2 covers 9 bases. CDR1 MDHEN and CDR2 SYDVKM come from the germline V gene. The CDR3 runs to 16 residues. After removal of 2 bases from V and 4 bases from J, the junction contained 6 bases not matched to a gene. The CDR3 DNA reads TGTGCCAGCAGTTTACCTCTGGCGGGAGGGTACAATGAGCAGTTCTTC. Its protein is CASSLPLAGGYNEQFF.